The clone carrying this T cell receptor beta chain has more than one count but fewer than ten. The CDR3 contains 15 residues. V lost 5 bases, J lost 11 bases, and 16 bases stayed unmatched. The germline V gene encodes CDR1 SGHRS and CDR2 YFSETQ. This sample stems from a study of CD8 T cells in ankylosing spondylitis. TCRdb fed the 5' RACE reads into MiXCR, producing one record per CDR3 protein. This sample has around 330,000 distinct CDR3 sequences; around 10% occur once, and the top ten carry roughly 9.2%. The sequence derives from a female donor with ankylosing spondylitis or in good health (not recorded which). The rearrangement joins TRBV5-1 to TRBJ1-1; TRBD1 aligns across 9 bases. The material sequenced was blood, either unsorted or a sorted T cell fraction (not recorded which). DNA of the CDR3: TGCGCCAGCAGACAGGGGGCAGGCGAGGCTCCGTCCGCTTTCTTT. It specifies CASRQGAGEAPSAFF. The full variable domain, its missing parts supplied by reference TRBV5-1 and TRBJ1-1, is KAGVTQTPRYLIKTRGQQVTLSCSPISGHRSVSWYQQTPGQGLQFLFEYFSETQRNKGNFPGRFSGRQFSNSRSEMNVSTLELGDSALYLCASRQGAGEAPSAFFGQGTRLTVV.